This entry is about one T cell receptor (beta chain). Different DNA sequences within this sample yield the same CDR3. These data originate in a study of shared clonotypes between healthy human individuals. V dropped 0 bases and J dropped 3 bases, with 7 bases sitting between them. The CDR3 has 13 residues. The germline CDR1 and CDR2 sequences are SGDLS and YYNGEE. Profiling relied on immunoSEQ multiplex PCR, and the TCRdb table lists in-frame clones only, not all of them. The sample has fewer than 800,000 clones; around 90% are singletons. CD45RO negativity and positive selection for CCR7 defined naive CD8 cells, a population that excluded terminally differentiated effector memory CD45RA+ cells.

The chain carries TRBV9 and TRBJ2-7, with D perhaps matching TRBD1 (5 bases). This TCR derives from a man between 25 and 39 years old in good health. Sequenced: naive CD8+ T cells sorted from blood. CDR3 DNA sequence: TGTGCCAGCAGCGTAGCTACAGGCTACGAGCAGTACTTC. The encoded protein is CASSVATGYEQYF.